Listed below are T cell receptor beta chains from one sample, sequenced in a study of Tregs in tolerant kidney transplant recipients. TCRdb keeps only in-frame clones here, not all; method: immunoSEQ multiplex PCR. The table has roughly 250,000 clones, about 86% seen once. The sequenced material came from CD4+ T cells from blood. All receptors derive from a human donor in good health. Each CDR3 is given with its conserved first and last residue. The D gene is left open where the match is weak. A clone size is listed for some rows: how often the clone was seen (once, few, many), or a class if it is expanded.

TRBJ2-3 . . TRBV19 TGTGCCAGTTCTGCTCGCAGAACAACAGATACGCAGTATTTT CASSARRTTDTQYF
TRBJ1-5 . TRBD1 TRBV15 TGTGCCACCAGCAGGGGGACAGGGGTATTGTCAAATCAGCCCCAGCATTTT CATSRGTGVLSNQPQHF
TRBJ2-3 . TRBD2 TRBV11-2 TGTGCCAGCAGCCGCCCGGGACTATCGAAAAGGGGAGATACGCAGTATTTT CASSRPGLSKRGDTQYF
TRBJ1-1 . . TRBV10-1 TGCGCCAGCAGTGAGTCGGCTAAGGGGATAACTGAAGCTTTCTTT CASSESAKGITEAFF
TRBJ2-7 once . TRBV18 TGTGCCAGCTCACCACAACCCCGGCCATCCTACGAGCAGTACTTC CASSPQPRPSYEQYF
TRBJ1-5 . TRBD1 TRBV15 TGTGCCACCAGCAGAGGCGGGACAGGGAAGAGCAATCAGCCCCAGCATTTT CATSRGGTGKSNQPQHF
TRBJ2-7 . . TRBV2 TGTGCCAGCACCCGAGTGGGGGGGCTCTACGAGCAGTACTTC CASTRVGGLYEQYF
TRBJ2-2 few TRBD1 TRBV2 TGTGCCAGCAGGTACAGGGGGAACACCGGGGAGCTGTTTTTT CASRYRGNTGELFF
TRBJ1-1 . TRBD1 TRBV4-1 TGCGCCAGCAGCCCTGACAGGGGAGGCACTGAAGCTTTCTTT CASSPDRGGTEAFF
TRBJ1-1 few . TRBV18 TGTGCCAGCTCACCGAGCGGACAGAGTGAAGCTTTCTTT CASSPSGQSEAFF
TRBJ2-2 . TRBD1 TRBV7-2 TGTGCCAGCAGCTCGACAGGGTTTAGGGGGGAGCTGTTTTTT CASSSTGFRGELFF
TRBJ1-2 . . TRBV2 TGTGCCACCTCAGTACGGGTGGACTATGGCTACACCTTC CATSVRVDYGYTF
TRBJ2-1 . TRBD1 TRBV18 TGTGCCAGCTCACCTAACCGGGACAGGGCGGACAATGAGCAGTTCTTC CASSPNRDRADNEQFF
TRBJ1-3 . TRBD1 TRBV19 TGTGCCAGTAGTATTCCAGGGGGCCCCTCTGGAAACACCATATATTTT CASSIPGGPSGNTIYF
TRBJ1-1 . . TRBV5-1 TGCGCCAGCAGCCAGGGACGGAACACTGAAGCTTTCTTT CASSQGRNTEAFF
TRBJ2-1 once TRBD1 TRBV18 TGTGCCAGCTCACCACCGTCTAGGACAGGATCCTACAATGAGCAGTTCTTC CASSPPSRTGSYNEQFF
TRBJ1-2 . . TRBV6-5 TGTGCCAGCAGTTCAGCCTTGACAGGTTTTAACTATGGCTACACCTTC CASSSALTGFNYGYTF
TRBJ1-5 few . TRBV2 TGTGCCTCTGAAGGGGGGGTTAATCAGCCCCAGCATTTT CASEGGVNQPQHF
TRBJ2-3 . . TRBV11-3 TGTGCCAGCAGCTTAGGCCCAGCAGCCAGCACAGATACGCAGTATTTT CASSLGPAASTDTQYF
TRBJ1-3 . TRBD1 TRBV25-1 TGTGCCAGCAGTGAGGAACTCGGACAGGGCAGTTCGGACACCATATATTTT CASSEELGQGSSDTIYF
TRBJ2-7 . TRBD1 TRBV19 TGTGCCAGTAGTATAGCAGGGACAGGTTCCTACGAGCAGTACTTC CASSIAGTGSYEQYF
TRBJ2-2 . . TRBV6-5 TGTGCCAGCTACAGGGAGGGGGAGCTGTTTTTT CASYREGELFF
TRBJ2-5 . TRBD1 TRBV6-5 TGTGCCAGCAGAACCGGGACAGGGGTGCTGGGGGCCCAGTACTTC CASRTGTGVLGAQYF
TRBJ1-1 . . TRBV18 TGTGCCAGCTCACCCGTGACAGGAGCTATGAACACTGAAGCTTTCTTT CASSPVTGAMNTEAFF
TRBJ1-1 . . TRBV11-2 TGTGCCAGCAGCTTAGGGGTCGGGGTGAACACTGAAGCTTTCTTT CASSLGVGVNTEAFF
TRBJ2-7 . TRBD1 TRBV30 TGTGCCTGGAGTGTATTAGGGACAGGGAACGAGCAGTACTTC CAWSVLGTGNEQYF
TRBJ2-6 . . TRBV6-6 TGTGCCAGCATCGGCACAGACTCTGGGGCCAACGTCCTGACTTTC CASIGTDSGANVLTF
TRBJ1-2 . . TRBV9 TGTGCCAGCAGCGTAGCAGGGATGGGCACATATGGCTACACCTTC CASSVAGMGTYGYTF
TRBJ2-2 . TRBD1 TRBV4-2 TGTGCCAGCAGCCAAGGGCAGGGGGCTTACACCGGGGAGCTGTTTTTT CASSQGQGAYTGELFF
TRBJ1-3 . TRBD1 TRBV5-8 TGTGCCAGCAGCTTGAGAGGGGGCACTGGAAACACCATATATTTT CASSLRGGTGNTIYF
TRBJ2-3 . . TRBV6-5 TGTGCCAGCAGTTACTCAGGGCAAAGCACAGATACGCAGTATTTT CASSYSGQSTDTQYF
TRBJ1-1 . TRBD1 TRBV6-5 TGTGCCAGCACCCTGGACAGGGGGAACACTGAAGCTTTCTTT CASTLDRGNTEAFF
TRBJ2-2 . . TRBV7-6 TGTGCCAGCAGCTTCCCGGGGAGAGGGTATAACACCGGGGAGCTGTTTTTT CASSFPGRGYNTGELFF
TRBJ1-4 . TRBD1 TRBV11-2 TGTGCCAGCAGCTTAGGCAGGACAGGGAATGAAAAACTGTTTTTT CASSLGRTGNEKLFF
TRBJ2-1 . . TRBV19 TGTGCCAGTAGTCAGGACGGTTCCTATGAGCAGTTCTTC CASSQDGSYEQFF
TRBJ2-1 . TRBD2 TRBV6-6 TGTGCCAGCAGCCCCCGGGGGGGGGCTGGCTATGAGCAGTTCTTC CASSPRGGAGYEQFF
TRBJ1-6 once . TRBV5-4 TGTGCCAGCAGCTTGAGCACAGGTAGCTCCTATAATTCACCCCTCCACTTT CASSLSTGSSYNSPLHF